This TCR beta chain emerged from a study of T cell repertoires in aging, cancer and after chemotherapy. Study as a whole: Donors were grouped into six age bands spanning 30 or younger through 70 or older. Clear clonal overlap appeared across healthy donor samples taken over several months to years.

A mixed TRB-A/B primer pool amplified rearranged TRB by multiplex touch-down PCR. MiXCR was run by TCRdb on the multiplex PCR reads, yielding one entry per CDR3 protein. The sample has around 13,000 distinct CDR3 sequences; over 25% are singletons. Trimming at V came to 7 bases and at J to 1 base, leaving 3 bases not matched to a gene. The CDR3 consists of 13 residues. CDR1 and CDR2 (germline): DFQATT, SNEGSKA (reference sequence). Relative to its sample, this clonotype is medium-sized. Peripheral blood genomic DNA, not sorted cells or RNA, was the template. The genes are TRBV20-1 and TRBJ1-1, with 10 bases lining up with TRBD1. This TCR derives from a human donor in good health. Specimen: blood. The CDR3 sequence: CSGTGGGNTEAFF. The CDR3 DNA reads TGCAGTGGGACAGGGGGTGGGAACACTGAAGCTTTCTTT.